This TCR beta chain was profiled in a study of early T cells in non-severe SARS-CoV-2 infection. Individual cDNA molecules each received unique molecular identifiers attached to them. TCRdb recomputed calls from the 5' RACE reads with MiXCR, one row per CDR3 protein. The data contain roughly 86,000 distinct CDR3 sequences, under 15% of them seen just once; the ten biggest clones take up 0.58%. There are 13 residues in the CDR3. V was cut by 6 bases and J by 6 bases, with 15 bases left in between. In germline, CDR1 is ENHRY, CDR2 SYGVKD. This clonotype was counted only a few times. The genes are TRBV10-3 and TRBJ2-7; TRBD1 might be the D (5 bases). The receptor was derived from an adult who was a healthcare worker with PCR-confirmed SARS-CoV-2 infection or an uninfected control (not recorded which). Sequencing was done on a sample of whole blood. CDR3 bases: TGTGCCATCAGCCCAGGTGGGGCGCGCGAGCAGTACGTC. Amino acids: CAISPGGAREQYV.